The TCR beta chain under discussion was sequenced for a study of technical replicates of blood from a few donors. This table comes from immunoSEQ multiplex PCR, and its TCRdb copy is limited to in-frame clones, with some not included. The sample consists of tens of thousands of clones, around 97% of them appearing once. The receptor was isolated from a human donor in good health. The sequenced sample consisted of T cells isolated from PBMCs.

The CDR3 here is CSAFNEKLFF. The CDR3 DNA reads TGCAGTGCCTTTAATGAAAAACTGTTTTTT. The chain links TRBV20-1 to TRBJ1-4; the D is unclear. This CDR3 spans 10 amino acids. The V gene's germline CDR1 is DFQATT and CDR2 SNEGSKA (reference sequence). V was trimmed by 6 bases and J by 4 bases, leaving 3 bases between them.